This TCR beta chain was captured in a study of blood T cell repertoires in COVID-19. Across the study: COVID-19 samples collected from the United States, Italy and Spain covered acute and convalescent phases.

Authors' processing steps: Amplification with reference gene primers provided the estimates of nucleated cell counts. The repertoire was sequenced with immunoSEQ multiplex PCR; TCRdb's copy has only in-frame clones and lacks some. V, J and clone size reflect that table, while D and trimming were determined from the DNA. This table has some 120,000 clones, around 89% appearing once. Looked up from germline, CDR1 is LGHDT and CDR2 is YNNKEL (reference sequence). The CDR3 consists of 16 residues. V was pared by 3 bases and J by 5 bases, with 7 bases of the junction left unmatched. The source of this sequence is a man aged 45-60 years with acute or convalescent COVID-19. The sample comprised peripheral blood. V usage is TRBV3-1 (or the pseudogene TRBV3-2) and J usage is TRBJ2-1, with 10 bases that match TRBD2. The CDR3 region has the DNA TGTGCCAGCAGCCACCACCTAGCGGGAGTTGACAATGAGCAGTTCTTC. Encoded protein: CASSHHLAGVDNEQFF.